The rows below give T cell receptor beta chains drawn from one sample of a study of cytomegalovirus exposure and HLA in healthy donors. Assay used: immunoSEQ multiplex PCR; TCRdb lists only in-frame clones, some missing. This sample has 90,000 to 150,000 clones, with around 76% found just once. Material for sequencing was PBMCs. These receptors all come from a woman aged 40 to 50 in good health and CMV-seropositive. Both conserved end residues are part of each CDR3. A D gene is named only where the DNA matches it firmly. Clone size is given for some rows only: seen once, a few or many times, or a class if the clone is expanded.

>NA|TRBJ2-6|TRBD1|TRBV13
CASSPRTGTGANVLTF
TGTGCCAGCAGCCCCCGGACAGGGACTGGGGCCAACGTCCTGACTTTC
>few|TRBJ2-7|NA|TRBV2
CASRDGVDFYEQYF
TGTGCCAGCAGAGACGGAGTCGATTTCTACGAGCAGTACTTC
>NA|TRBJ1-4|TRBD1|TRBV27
CASSVTGGIGKLFF
TGTGCCAGCAGCGTAACAGGGGGCATTGGGAAACTGTTTTTT
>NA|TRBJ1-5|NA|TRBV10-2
CASRAGRLSNQPQHF
TGCGCCAGCAGGGCCGGGAGACTCAGCAATCAGCCCCAGCATTTT
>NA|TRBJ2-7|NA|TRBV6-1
CASSEMTFGGRYEQYF
TGTGCCAGCAGTGAAATGACGTTTGGGGGCAGGTACGAGCAGTACTTC
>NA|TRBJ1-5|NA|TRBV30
CACNNNNQPQHF
TGTGCCTGTAATAATAACAATCAGCCCCAGCATTTT
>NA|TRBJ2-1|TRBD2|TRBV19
CASSTDRSGSYNEQFF
TGTGCCAGTAGTACGGATAGGAGCGGGAGCTACAATGAGCAGTTCTTC
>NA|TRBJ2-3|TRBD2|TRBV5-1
CASSLGASGGADTQYF
TGCGCCAGCAGCTTGGGTGCTAGCGGGGGGGCAGATACGCAGTATTTT
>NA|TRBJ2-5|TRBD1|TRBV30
CAWSAGGRETQYF
TGTGCCTGGAGTGCAGGGGGCCGGGAGACCCAGTACTTC
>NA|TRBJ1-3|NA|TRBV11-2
CASSFDPGTGNTIYF
TGTGCCAGCAGCTTTGATCCGGGGACAGGAAACACCATATATTTT
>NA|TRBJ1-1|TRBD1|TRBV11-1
CASSPRDRGYTEAFF
TGTGCCAGCAGCCCGCGGGACAGGGGTTACACTGAAGCTTTCTTT
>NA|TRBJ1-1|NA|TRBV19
CASSLGQFLTEAFF
TGTGCCAGTAGCCTCGGACAGTTTCTCACTGAAGCTTTCTTT
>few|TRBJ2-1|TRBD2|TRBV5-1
CASSLAGRSYNEQFF
TGCGCCAGCAGCCTAGCGGGCCGCTCCTACAATGAGCAGTTCTTC
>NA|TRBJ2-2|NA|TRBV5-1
CASSWGHSNTGELFF
TGCGCCAGCAGCTGGGGACACAGCAACACCGGGGAGCTGTTTTTT
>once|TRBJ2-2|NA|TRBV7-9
CASSPRTSFTGELFF
TGTGCCAGCAGCCCCCGAACTAGCTTCACCGGGGAGCTGTTTTTT
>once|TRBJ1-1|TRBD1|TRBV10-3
CAISRQGAVAEAFF
TGTGCCATCAGCCGACAGGGGGCGGTGGCTGAAGCTTTCTTT
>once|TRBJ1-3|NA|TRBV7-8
CASRNDRTSGNTIYF
TGTGCCAGCAGGAACGACAGGACCTCTGGAAACACCATATATTTT
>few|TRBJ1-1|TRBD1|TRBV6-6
CASTQVQGVAEAFF
TGTGCCAGCACCCAAGTACAGGGGGTGGCTGAAGCTTTCTTT
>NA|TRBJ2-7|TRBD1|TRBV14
CASSQVFRGPYEQYF
TGTGCCAGCAGCCAAGTCTTCAGGGGGCCCTACGAGCAGTACTTC
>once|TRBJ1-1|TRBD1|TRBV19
CASSPRDRASPAFF
TGTGCCAGTAGTCCCCGGGACAGGGCTTCACCAGCTTTCTTT
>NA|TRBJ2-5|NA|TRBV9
CASSVGGETQYF
TGTGCCAGCAGCGTAGGAGGAGAGACCCAGTACTTC
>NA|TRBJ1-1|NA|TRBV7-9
CASRGGKFEAFF
TGTGCCAGCCGCGGGGGGAAGTTCGAAGCTTTCTTT
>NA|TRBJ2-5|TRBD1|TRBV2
CASSRGRLETQYF
TGTGCCAGCAGCAGGGGGCGCTTAGAGACCCAGTACTTC
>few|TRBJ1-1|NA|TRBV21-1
CASISGVEAFF
TGTGCCAGCATATCGGGGGTTGAAGCTTTCTTT
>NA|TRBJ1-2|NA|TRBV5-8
CASSSTGLNYGYTF
TGTGCCAGCAGCAGCACAGGCTTGAACTATGGCTACACCTTC
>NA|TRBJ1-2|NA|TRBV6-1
CASSELTGPNYGYTF
TGTGCCAGCAGTGAACTCACAGGCCCAAACTATGGCTACACCTTC
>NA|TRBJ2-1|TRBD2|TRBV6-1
CASSVGLAGHNEQFF
TGTGCCAGCAGTGTCGGACTAGCGGGGCACAATGAGCAGTTCTTC
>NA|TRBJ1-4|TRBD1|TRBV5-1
CASSLGQGGEKLFF
TGCGCCAGCAGCTTAGGACAGGGTGGGGAAAAACTGTTTTTT
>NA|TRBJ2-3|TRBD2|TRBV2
CANTRGLAGETTDTQYF
TGTGCCAACACTCGGGGACTAGCGGGGGAGACCACAGATACGCAGTATTTT
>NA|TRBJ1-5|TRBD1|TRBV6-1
CASSGAGGSYQPQHF
TGTGCCAGCAGTGGGGCAGGGGGCTCGTATCAGCCCCAGCATTTT
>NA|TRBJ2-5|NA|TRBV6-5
CASSYTPVAQGTKYF
NA
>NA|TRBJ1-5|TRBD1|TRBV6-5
CASRPTGMNQPQHF
TGTGCCAGCAGACCGACAGGGATGAATCAGCCCCAGCATTTT
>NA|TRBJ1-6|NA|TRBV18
CASSPGGRRSGSPLHF
TGTGCCAGCTCACCTGGAGGACGCCGGTCCGGTTCACCCCTCCACTTT
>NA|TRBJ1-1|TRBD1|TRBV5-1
CASSPKWDSALSFF
TGCGCCAGCAGCCCAAAGTGGGACAGCGCCCTTTCTTTCTTT
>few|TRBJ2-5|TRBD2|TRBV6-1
CASSEMRASGGLGETQYF
TGTGCCAGCAGTGAAATGAGAGCTAGCGGGGGGCTCGGAGAGACCCAGTACTTC
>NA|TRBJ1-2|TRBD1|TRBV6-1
CASRRTGVYGYTF
TGTGCCAGCAGGAGGACAGGGGTCTATGGCTACACCTTC
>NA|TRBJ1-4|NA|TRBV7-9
CASSLALGLAGMFF
TGTGCCAGCAGCTTAGCCCTAGGACTGGCCGGGATGTTTTTT
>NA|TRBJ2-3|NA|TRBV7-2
CASSLGYTDGGDTQYF
TGTGCCAGCAGCTTAGGGTACACCGATGGAGGGGATACGCAGTATTTT
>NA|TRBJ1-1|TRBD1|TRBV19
CASSDRGNTEAFF
TGTGCCAGTAGTGACAGGGGGAACACTGAAGCTTTCTTT
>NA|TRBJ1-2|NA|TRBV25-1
CASSQQGASYGYTF
TGTGCCAGCAGCCAACAGGGCGCCAGCTATGGCTACACCTTC
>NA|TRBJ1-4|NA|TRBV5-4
CASSSTGGAEKLFF
TGTGCCAGCAGCAGTACAGGTGGGGCTGAAAAACTGTTTTTT
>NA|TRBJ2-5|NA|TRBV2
CASSVSGVQETQYF
TGTGCCAGCAGTGTTTCAGGGGTCCAAGAGACCCAGTACTTC
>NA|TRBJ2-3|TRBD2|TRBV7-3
CASSLTLAGTNTQYF
TGTGCCAGCAGCTTGACACTAGCGGGGACAAACACGCAGTATTTT
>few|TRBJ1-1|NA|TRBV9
CASSVDRAGYTEAFF
TGTGCCAGCAGCGTAGATCGTGCGGGGTACACTGAAGCTTTCTTT